This passage covers 10 T cell receptor beta chains from one sample sequenced in a study of blood T cell repertoires in COVID-19. Measured with immunoSEQ multiplex PCR; TCRdb has only the in-frame clones, and not every one. Of hundreds of thousands of clones detected, roughly 85% appear once; the ten largest clones hold around 5.5%. The sample comprised peripheral blood. Receptors were obtained from a man aged 45-65 years with active or convalescent COVID-19.

The rearrangement uses TRBV5-4 and TRBJ1-2; 8 bases agree with TRBD1. V lost 5 bases to trimming and J lost 2 bases; unmatched junction nucleotides: 5. From germline, CDR1 is SGHNT and CDR2 YYREEE (reference sequence). The CDR3 extends over 14 amino acids. DNA of the CDR3: TGTGCCAGCAGACCTAGGACAGGGAACTATGGCTACACCTTC. Translation: CASRPRTGNYGYTF.

This clone was seen only a few times. The V and J genes are TRBV28 and TRBJ1-1; perhaps TRBD1 as D (5 bases). Between the trimmed V and J ends, which lost 4 bases and 0 bases, there was a span of 12 bases. The CDR3 runs 15 residues. The V gene's germline CDR1 is MDHEN and CDR2 SYDVKM. The CDR3 DNA is TGTGCCAGCAGTTGGACAAGACTCATGAACACTGAAGCTTTCTTT. The encoded protein is CASSWTRLMNTEAFF. The entire variable domain, with the rest obtained from reference TRBV28 and TRBJ1-1, is as follows: DVKVTQSSRYLVKRTGEKVFLECVQDMDHENMFWYRQDPGLGLRLIYFSYDVKMKEKGDIPEGYSVSREKKERFSLILESASTNQTSMYLCASSWTRLMNTEAFFGQGTRLTVV.

V is TRBV4-1 and J is TRBJ1-4, with D perhaps matching TRBD1 (6 bases). Trimming left V 2 bases short and J 6 bases short, with 16 bases between. The CDR3 covers 16 residues. Germline lookup yields CDR1 MGHRA and CDR2 YSYEKL. As DNA, the CDR3 is TGCGCCAGCAGCCAACGGCTCGGGACACCGGATGAAAAACTGTTTTTT. Its protein is CASSQRLGTPDEKLFF.

The chain is built from TRBV28 and TRBJ2-2, with a possible D match to TRBD2 (6 bases). V dropped 6 bases and J dropped 3 bases, with 17 bases sitting between them. The V gene's germline CDR1 is MDHEN and CDR2 SYDVKM. The CDR3 consists of 16 residues. DNA of the CDR3: TGTGCCAGCAGAGAAACCGGGACTCTCCACACCGGGGAGCTGTTTTTT. Encoded protein: CASRETGTLHTGELFF.

V usage is TRBV15 and J usage is TRBJ1-3, with a possible D match to TRBD1 (5 bases). V was shortened by 0 bases and J by 0 bases, with 15 bases between the two germline ends. Germline V gene sequence: CDR1 LNHNV, CDR2 YYDKDF (reference sequence). CDR3 length: 18 amino acids. CDR3 DNA: TGTGCCACCAGCAGAGATGGATGGGGCAGGGCCTCTGGAAACACCATATATTTT. It specifies CATSRDGWGRASGNTIYF.

The chain couples TRBV24-1 to TRBJ2-2; TRBD2 aligns across 10 bases. V lost 3 bases to trimming and J lost 2 bases; unmatched junction nucleotides: 2. Per the germline V gene, CDR1 is KGHDR and CDR2 is SFDVKD. This CDR3 is built from 16 residues. CDR3 nucleotides: TGTGCCACCAGTGATCCTAGCGGGAGAAACACCGGGGAGCTGTTTTTT. Encoded protein: CATSDPSGRNTGELFF.

The rearrangement joins TRBV7-2 to TRBJ2-7; D is possibly TRBD2 (5 bases). Germline V lookup: CDR1 SGHTA, CDR2 FQGNSA. The CDR3 has 14 amino acids. V dropped 5 bases and J dropped 0 bases, with 11 bases sitting between them. CDR3 in amino acids: CASSPAVASYEQYF. CDR3 coding DNA: TGTGCCAGCAGCCCAGCGGTAGCCTCCTACGAGCAGTACTTC.

The V call is TRBV15, the J call TRBJ1-4, with 7 bases matching TRBD1. The CDR3 is 14 amino acids. The V gene end was trimmed by 6 bases and the J gene end by 5 bases; junction bases not matched to a gene: 6. Germline V gives CDR1 LNHNV, CDR2 YYDKDF (reference sequence). CDR3 sequence (DNA): TGTGCCACCAGACTAGGGGGCTCCAATGAAAAACTGTTTTTT. Translating it yields CATRLGGSNEKLFF.

The sample holds one count of this clone. The J gene is TRBJ2-1, the V gene TRBV14; D is undetermined. Trimming took off 1 base at V and 0 bases at J, with 7 bases between the two ends. Germline V gives CDR1 SGHDN, CDR2 FVKESK. This CDR3 comprises 15 residues. CDR3 nucleotides: TGTGCCAGCAGCCAAGTTTTTAGCTCCTACAATGAGCAGTTCTTC. This sequence encodes CASSQVFSSYNEQFF.

Of note for this clone: At one of its ends the junction is not consistent with the germline gene, which may arise from a read error. The V call is TRBV7-7, the J call TRBJ1-1; unclear D gene. CDR1 and CDR2 (germline): SSHAT, FNYEAQ (reference sequence). The CDR3 loop spans 13 amino acids. CDR3 nucleotides: TGTGCTAGCAGCCCCCTGGGCTATGGTGAAGCTTTCTTT. Its translation: CASSPLGYGEAFF.